This T cell receptor (beta chain) originates from a study of OX40 agonist ivuxolimab in advanced cancers. Overall study context: Of the participants, around 39% had some prior anti-PD-1, anti-PD-L1 or anti-CTLA-4 therapy, which was allowed.

Trimming took 7 bases from V and 6 from J; bases not matched to a gene: 9. CDR1 is SNHLY and CDR2 is FYNNEI in the germline V gene. The CDR3 runs to 15 residues. This clone is a singleton in its sample. This table comes from immunoSEQ multiplex PCR, and its TCRdb copy is limited to in-frame clones, with some not included. The repertoire holds 60,000 to 85,000 clones, 88% seen once, with under 1% in the top ten. The sequence was collected from an adult with an advanced solid tumor such as melanoma, head and neck, liver or kidney cancer. This specimen was CD4+ or CD8+ T cells sorted from blood, taken in a trial of the OX40 agonist ivuxolimab. V and J are TRBV2 and TRBJ2-2; 9 bases fit TRBD2. The CDR3 DNA reads as TGTGCCAGCAAACCGGGACTAGCATTCGCCGGGGAGCTGTTTTTT. Protein sequence: CASKPGLAFAGELFF.